This T cell receptor (beta chain) was recovered during a study of blood T cell repertoires in COVID-19. Study-wide context: Italy, Spain and the United States were the sources of the convalescent and acute COVID-19 samples. The cDNA or gDNA used as material had been derived from T cells, B-cell-depleted T cells, or PBMCs.

In the study's own analysis: Estimation of nucleated cell counts was performed using reference gene primer amplification. Clones were sequenced by immunoSEQ multiplex PCR, and TCRdb holds only the in-frame ones, with some missing. From that table come the V and J calls and clone size; the DNA was used to work out D and trimming. Of over 95,000 clones in the sample, approximately 79% were seen once. This clone was observed a few times. Trimming took 1 base from V and 5 from J, leaving 17 bases between them. CDR1 and CDR2 (germline): LNHDA, SQIVND (reference sequence). The length of the CDR3 is 17 residues.

The chain employs TRBV19 and TRBJ2-2, with D possibly being TRBD1 (5 bases). The sequence was collected from a woman of 80 years or more with active or convalescent COVID-19. The sample comprised peripheral blood. For the CDR3, the DNA is TGTGCCAGTAGTATAGGTTCGCCGGTCCAGGGAACCGGGGAGCTGTTTTTT. Its protein is CASSIGSPVQGTGELFF. Looking up the rest from reference TRBV19 and TRBJ2-2 gives the full variable domain: DGGITQSPKYLFRKEGQNVTLSCEQNLNHDAMYWYRQDPGQGLRLIYYSQIVNDFQKGDIAEGYSVSREKKESFPLTVTSAQKNPTAFYLCASSIGSPVQGTGELFFGEGSRLTVL.